This T cell receptor beta chain is drawn from a study of T cell responses to AZD1222 COVID-19 vaccine. General observations from the study: In a largely white British group with more females than males, clonal diversity was possibly underestimated.

The J segment lost 2 bases and the V segment lost 4 bases, leaving 16 bases of the junction unmatched. The CDR3 is 19 amino acids. Per germline, CDR1 LGHNA and CDR2 YSLEER. About this clone itself: Its target is unknown.

Measured with immunoSEQ multiplex PCR; TCRdb has only the in-frame clones, and not every one. The data hold 90,000 to 120,000 clones, with around 90% observed a single time. The V gene is TRBV4-3, the J gene TRBJ1-2; TRBD1 matches at 10 bases. The TCR was taken from an adult in good health. Sequences were derived from peripheral blood, sampled on day 0 of AZD1222 vaccination. The CDR3 DNA is TGCGCCAGCAGCCTAGAACCGGGACAGGGGACCTTAATGAACTATGGCTACACCTTC. Protein: CASSLEPGQGTLMNYGYTF.